This T cell receptor beta chain was documented in a study of T cell responses to AZD1222 COVID-19 vaccine. Libraries were prepared by immunoSEQ multiplex PCR; TCRdb keeps only in-frame clonotypes and omits some of them. This repertoire shows roughly 140,000 clones, 75% to 95% found once; its top ten account for less than 3.5%. Concerning this clone: Its antigen is unknown.

The CDR3 sequence is 15 residues long. CDR1 is LNHDA and CDR2 is SQIVND in the germline V gene (reference sequence). Deletions cut 5 bases from V and 0 bases from J, with 11 bases between. General study findings and limits: Without day 14 samples, only post-peak T cell repertoires were studied. Spike regions recognized by vaccine-associated CD4 TCRs spanned the protein, led by 160-218 and 743-854. Breadth and depth of Spike-specific TCRs rose after two AZD1222 doses.

Timing groups of about 4 and about 12 weeks for second doses were pooled. This material consisted of peripheral blood, taken 28 days after the second AZD1222 dose. The chain has TRBV19 and TRBJ2-1, with D perhaps TRBD2 (6 bases). The clonotype comes from an adult who received the AZD1222 COVID-19 vaccine. CDR3 bases: TGTGCCAGTAGTCGACGGGGGAGCTCCTACAATGAGCAGTTCTTC. Encoded protein: CASSRRGSSYNEQFF.